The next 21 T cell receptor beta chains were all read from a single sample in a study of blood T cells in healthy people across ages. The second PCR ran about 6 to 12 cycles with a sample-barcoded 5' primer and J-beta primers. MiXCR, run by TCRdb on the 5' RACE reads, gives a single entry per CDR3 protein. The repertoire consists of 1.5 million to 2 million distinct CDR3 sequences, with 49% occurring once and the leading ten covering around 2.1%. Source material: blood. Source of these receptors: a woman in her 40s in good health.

This CDR3 is CSARPRDRGAYGYTF. As DNA, the CDR3 is TGCAGTGCTAGACCTCGGGACAGGGGAGCCTATGGCTACACCTTC. This rearrangement joins TRBV20-1 to TRBJ1-2, with 10 bases that match TRBD1. Trimming removed 2 bases from V and 4 bases from J; junction bases left unmatched: 7. The CDR3 is 15 amino acids. Germline-derived CDR1 and CDR2 are DFQATT and SNEGSKA (reference sequence).

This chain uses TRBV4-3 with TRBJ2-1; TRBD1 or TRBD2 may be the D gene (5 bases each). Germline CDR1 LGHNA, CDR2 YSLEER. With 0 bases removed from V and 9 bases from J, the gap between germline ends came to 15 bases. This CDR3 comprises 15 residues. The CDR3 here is CASSQDLLNGGEQFF. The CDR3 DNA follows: TGCGCCAGCAGCCAAGATCTTTTGAATGGGGGTGAGCAGTTCTTC.

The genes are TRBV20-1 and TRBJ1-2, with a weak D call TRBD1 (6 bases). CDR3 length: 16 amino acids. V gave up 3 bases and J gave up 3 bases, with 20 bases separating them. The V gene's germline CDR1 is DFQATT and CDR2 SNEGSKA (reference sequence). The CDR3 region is CSASFTWSQGHYGYTF. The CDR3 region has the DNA TGCAGTGCTAGTTTCACATGGTCGCAGGGGCACTATGGCTACACCTTC.

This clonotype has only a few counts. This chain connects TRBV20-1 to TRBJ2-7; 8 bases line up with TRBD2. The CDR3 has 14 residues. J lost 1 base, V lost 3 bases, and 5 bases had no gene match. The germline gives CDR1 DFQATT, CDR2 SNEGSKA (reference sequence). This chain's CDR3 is CSASGGAGSYEQYF. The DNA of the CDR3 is TGCAGTGCTAGCGGGGGGGCAGGGTCCTACGAGCAGTACTTC.

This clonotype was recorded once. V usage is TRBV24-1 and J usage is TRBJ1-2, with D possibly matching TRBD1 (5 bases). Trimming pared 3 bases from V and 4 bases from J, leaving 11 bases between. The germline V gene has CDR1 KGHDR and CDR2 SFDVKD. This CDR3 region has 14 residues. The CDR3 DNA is TGTGCCACCAGTGATCCGGGACCGGCCTATGGCTACACCTTC. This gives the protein CATSDPGPAYGYTF.

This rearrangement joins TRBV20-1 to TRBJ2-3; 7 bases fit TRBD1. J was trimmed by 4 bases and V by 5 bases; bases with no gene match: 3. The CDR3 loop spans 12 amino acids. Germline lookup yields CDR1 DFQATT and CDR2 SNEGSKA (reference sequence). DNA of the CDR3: TGCAGTGCTGGGACAGCGCCAGATACGCAGTATTTT. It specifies CSAGTAPDTQYF.

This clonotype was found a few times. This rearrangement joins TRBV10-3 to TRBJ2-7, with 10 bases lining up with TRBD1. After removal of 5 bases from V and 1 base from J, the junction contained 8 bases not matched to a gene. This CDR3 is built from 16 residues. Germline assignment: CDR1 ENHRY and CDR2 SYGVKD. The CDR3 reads CAISTRDRGGSYEQYF. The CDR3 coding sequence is TGTGCCATCAGTACTAGGGACAGGGGAGGTTCCTACGAGCAGTACTTC.

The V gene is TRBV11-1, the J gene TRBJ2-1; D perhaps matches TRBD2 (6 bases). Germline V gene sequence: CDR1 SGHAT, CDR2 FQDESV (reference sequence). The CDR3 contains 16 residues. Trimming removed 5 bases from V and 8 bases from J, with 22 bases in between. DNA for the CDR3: TGTGCCAGCAGCCCCGGAAAGGCGGAGGGGCTCTATGAGCAGTTCTTC. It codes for CASSPGKAEGLYEQFF.

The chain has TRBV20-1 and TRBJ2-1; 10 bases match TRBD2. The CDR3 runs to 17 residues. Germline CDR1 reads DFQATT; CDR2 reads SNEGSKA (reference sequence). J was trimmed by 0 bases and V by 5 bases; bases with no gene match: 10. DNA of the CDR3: TGCAGTGCTTTGGTAGCGGGGGGTTTGGGCTCCTACAATGAGCAGTTCTTC. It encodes CSALVAGGLGSYNEQFF.

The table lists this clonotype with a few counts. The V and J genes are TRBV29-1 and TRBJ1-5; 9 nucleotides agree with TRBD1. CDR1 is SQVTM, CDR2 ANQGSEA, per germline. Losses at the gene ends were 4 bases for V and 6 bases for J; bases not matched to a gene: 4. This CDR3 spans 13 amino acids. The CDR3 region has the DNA TGCAGCGTTGGGACAGGGGTTGGTCAGCCCCAGCATTTT. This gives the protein CSVGTGVGQPQHF. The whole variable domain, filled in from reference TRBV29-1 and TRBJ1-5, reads SAVISQKPSRDICQRGTSLTIQCQVDSQVTMMFWYRQQPGQSLTLIATANQGSEATYESGFVIDKFPISRPNLTFSTLTVSNMSPEDSSIYLCSVGTGVGQPQHFGDGTRLSIL.

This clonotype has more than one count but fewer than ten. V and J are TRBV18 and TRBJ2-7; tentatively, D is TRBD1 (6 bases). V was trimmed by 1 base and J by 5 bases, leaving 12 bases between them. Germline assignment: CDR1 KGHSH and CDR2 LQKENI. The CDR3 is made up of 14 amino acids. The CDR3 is CASSPQQGLNEQYF. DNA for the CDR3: TGTGCCAGCTCACCACAACAGGGTCTTAACGAGCAGTACTTC.

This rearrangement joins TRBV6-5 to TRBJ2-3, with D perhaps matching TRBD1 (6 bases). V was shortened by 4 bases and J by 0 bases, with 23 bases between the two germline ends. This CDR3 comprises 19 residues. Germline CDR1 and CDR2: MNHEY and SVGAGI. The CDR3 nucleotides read TGTGCCAGCAGTTTATACAGGGATAGCCTTCGTCAAAGCACAGATACGCAGTATTTT. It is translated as CASSLYRDSLRQSTDTQYF.

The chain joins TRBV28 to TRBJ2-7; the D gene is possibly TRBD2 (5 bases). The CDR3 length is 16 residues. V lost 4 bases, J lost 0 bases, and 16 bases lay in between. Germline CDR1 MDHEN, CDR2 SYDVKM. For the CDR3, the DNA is TGTGCCAGCAGTTCTACTAGGGAAGAGAGCTCCTACGAGCAGTACTTC. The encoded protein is CASSSTREESSYEQYF.

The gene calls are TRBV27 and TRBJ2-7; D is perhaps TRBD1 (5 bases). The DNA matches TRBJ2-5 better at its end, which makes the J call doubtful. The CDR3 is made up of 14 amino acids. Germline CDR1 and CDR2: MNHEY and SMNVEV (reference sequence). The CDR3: CASSTLTAQETQYF. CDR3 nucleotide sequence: TGTGCCAGCAGTACCTTGACAGCACAAGAGACCCAGTACTTC.

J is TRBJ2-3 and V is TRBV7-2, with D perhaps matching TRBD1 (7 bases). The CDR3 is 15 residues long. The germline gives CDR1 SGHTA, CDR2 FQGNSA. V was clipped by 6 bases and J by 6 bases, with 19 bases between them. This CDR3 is CASSYRRSGGDTQYF. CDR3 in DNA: TGTGCCAGCAGTTATAGACGTTCAGGGGGGGATACGCAGTATTTT.

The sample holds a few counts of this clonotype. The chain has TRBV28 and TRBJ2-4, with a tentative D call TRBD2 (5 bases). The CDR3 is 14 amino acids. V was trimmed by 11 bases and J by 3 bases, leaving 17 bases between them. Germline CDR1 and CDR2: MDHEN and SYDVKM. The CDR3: CAAMSSGSKNIQYF. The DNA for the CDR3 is TGTGCCGCTATGTCCTCGGGAAGCAAAAACATTCAGTACTTC.

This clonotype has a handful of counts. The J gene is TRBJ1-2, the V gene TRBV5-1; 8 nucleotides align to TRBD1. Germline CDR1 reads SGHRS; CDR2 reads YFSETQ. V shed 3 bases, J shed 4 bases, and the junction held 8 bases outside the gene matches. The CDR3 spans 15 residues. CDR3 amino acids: CASSSSGGTAYGYTF. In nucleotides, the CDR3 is TGCGCCAGCAGCTCGTCAGGGGGCACTGCCTATGGCTACACCTTC. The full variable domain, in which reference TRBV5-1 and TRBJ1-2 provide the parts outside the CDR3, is KAGVTQTPRYLIKTRGQQVTLSCSPISGHRSVSWYQQTPGQGLQFLFEYFSETQRNKGNFPGRFSGRQFSNSRSEMNVSTLELGDSALYLCASSSSGGTAYGYTFGSGTRLTVV.

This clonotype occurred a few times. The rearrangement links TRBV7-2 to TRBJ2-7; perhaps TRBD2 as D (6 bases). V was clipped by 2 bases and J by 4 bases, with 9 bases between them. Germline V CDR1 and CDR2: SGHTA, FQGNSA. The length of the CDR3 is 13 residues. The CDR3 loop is CASSLWAGYEQYF. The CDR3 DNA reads TGTGCCAGCAGCTTATGGGCGGGGTACGAGCAGTACTTC.

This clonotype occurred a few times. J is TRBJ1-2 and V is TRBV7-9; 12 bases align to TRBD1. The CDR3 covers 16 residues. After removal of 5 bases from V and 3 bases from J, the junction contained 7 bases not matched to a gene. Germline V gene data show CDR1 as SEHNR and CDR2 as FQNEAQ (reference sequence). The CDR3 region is CASSPTGTGGDYGYTF. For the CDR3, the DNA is TGTGCCAGCAGCCCCACCGGGACAGGGGGCGACTATGGCTACACCTTC.

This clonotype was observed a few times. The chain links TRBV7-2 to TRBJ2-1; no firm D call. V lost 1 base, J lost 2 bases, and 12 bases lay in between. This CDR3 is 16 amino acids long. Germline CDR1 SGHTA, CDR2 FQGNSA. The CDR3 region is CASSLGGEDPYNEQFF. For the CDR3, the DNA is TGTGCCAGCAGCTTAGGTGGGGAAGACCCCTACAATGAGCAGTTCTTC.

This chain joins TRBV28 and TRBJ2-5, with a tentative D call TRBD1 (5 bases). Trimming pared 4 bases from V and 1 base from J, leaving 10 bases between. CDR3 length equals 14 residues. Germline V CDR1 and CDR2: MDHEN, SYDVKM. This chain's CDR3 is CASSSADSQETQYF. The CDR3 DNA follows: TGTGCCAGCAGTTCCGCCGACAGCCAAGAGACCCAGTACTTC. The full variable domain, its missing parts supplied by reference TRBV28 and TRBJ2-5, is DVKVTQSSRYLVKRTGEKVFLECVQDMDHENMFWYRQDPGLGLRLIYFSYDVKMKEKGDIPEGYSVSREKKERFSLILESASTNQTSMYLCASSSADSQETQYFGPGTRLLVL.